Included here is one T cell receptor (delta chain) sequence, with context. The data were obtained in a study of gamma-delta T cells after stem cell transplantation. CDR1 GEAIGNYY and CDR2 EKD come from the germline V gene. V was pared by 4 bases and J by 5 bases, with 35 bases of the junction left unmatched. The CDR3 sequence is 23 residues long. TCRdb fed the RT-PCR reads into CATT to redo clone calling. The table records around 2,000 delta-chain clones, approximately 16% of them present only once. The genes are TRDV2 and TRDJ1; TRDD3 aligns across 8 bases. The source of this sequence is a human donor. It is not recorded whose cells these are; they may come from a transplant donor. This table probably holds off-target reads from a library built for another chain. The sequenced sample was gamma-delta T cells. For the CDR3, the DNA is TGTGCCTGTGATGCCCCCCAAACCTGGGGGACCGGGCGGAACAGTCCCGAGGGGGATAAACTCATCTTT. It yields the protein CACDAPQTWGTGRNSPEGDKLIF.